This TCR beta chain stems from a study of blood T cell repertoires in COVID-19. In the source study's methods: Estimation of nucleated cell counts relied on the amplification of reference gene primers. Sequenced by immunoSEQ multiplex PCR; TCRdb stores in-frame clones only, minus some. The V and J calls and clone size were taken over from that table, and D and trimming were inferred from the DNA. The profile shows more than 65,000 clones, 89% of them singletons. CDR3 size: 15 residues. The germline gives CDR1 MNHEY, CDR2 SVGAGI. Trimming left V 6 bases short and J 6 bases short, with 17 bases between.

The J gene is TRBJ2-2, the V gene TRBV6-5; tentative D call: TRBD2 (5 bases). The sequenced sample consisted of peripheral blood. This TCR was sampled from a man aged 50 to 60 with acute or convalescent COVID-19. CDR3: CASSLRTLGAGELFF. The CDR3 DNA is TGTGCCAGCAGCCTTCGGACTCTCGGGGCCGGGGAGCTGTTTTTT.